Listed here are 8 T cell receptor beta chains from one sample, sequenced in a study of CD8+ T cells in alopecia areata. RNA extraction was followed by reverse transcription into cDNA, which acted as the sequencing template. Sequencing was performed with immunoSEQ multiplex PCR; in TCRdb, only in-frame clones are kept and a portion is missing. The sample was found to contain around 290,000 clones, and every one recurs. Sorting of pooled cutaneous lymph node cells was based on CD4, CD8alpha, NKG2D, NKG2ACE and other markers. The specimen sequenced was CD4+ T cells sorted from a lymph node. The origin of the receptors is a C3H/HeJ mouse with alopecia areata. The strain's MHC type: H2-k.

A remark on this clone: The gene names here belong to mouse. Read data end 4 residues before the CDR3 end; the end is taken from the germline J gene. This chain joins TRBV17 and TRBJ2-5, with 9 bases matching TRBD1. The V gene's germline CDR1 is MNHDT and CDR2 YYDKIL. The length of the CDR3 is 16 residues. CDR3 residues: CASSRGGTGYLDTQYF. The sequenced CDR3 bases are TGTGCTAGCAGCCGAGGAGGGACAGGGTATTTGGAC.

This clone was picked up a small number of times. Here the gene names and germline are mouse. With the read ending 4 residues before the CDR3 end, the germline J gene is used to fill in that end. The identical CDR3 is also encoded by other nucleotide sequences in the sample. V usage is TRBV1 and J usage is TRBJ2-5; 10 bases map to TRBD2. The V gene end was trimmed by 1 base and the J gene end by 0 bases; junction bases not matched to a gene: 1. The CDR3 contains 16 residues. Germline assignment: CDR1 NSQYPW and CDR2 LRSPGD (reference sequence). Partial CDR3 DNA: TGCACCTGCAGTGCAGGGACTGGGGGTAACCAAGAC. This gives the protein CTCSAGTGGNQD. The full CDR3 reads CTCSAGTGGNQDTQYF.

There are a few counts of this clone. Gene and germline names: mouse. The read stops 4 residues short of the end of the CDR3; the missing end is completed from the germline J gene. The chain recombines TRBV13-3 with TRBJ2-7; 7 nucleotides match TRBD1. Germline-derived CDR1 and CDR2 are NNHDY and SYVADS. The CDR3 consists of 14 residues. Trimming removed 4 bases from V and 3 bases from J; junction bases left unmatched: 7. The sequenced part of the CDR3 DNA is TGTGCCAGCAGTCCCCGGACAGGCGGCTAT. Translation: CASSPRTGGY. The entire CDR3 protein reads CASSPRTGGYEQYF.

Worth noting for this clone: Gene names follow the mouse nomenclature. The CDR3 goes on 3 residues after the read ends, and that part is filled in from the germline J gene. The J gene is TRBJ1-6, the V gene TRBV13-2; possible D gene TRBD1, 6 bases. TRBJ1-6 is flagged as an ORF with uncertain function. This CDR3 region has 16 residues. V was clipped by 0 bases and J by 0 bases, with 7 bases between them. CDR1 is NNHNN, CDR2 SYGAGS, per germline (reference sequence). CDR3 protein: CASGDGDTSYNSPLYF. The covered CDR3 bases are TGTGCCAGCGGTGATGGGGACACTTCCTATAATTCGCCC.

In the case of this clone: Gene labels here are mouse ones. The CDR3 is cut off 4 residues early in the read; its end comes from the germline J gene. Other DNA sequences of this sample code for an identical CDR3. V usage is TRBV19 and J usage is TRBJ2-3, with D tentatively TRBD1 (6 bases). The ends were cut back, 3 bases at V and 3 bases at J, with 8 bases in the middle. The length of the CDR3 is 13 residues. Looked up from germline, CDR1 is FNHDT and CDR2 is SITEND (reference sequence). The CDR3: CASSTGTAETLYF. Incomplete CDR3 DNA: TGTGCCAGCAGTACCGGGACAGCAGAA.

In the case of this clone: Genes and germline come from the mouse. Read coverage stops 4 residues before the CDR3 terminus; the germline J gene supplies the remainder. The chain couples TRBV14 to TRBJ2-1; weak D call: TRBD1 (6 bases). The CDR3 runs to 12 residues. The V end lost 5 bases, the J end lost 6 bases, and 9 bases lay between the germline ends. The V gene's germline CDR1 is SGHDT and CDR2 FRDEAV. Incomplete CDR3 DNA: TGTGCCAGCAGGACAGGTTTTGCT. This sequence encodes CASRTGFA. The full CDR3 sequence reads CASRTGFAEQFF.

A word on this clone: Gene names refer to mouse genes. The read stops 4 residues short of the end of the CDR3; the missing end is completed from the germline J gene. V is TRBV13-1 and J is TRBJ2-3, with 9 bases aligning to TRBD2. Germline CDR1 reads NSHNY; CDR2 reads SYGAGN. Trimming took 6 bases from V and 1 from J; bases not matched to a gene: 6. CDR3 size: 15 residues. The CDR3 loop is CASIGGARGAETLYF. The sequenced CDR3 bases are TGTGCCAGCATTGGGGGGGCGCGCGGTGCAGAA.

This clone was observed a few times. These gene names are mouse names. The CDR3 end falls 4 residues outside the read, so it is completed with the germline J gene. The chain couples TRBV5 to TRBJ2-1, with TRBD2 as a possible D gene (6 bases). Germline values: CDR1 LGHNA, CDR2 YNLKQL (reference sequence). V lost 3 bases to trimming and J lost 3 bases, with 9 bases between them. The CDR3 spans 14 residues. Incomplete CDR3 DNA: TGTGCCAGCAGCCAGCCTGGGGTCTATGCT. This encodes CASSQPGVYA. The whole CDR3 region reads CASSQPGVYAEQFF.